Listed below are T cell receptor beta chains from one sample, sequenced in a study of cytomegalovirus exposure and HLA in healthy donors. Data came from immunoSEQ multiplex PCR; TCRdb stores just in-frame clones and leaves some out. The sample shows under 200,000 clones, 68% of them seen only once. Material: PBMCs. The receptors come from a young woman in good health and CMV-seropositive. The CDR3 runs from the conserved cysteine through the conserved F or W. A D gene is named only where the DNA matches it firmly. Not all rows give a size; the values are once, few, many and, for expanded clones, a class.

v_call: TRBV7-2
j_call: TRBJ1-5
clone_size: .
d_call: .
cdr3_nt: TGTGCCAGCAGCTTGAATCCGACAGTCGAAAATCAGCCCCAGCATTTT
cdr3_aa: CASSLNPTVENQPQHF

v_call: TRBV6-6
j_call: TRBJ1-2
clone_size: .
d_call: .
cdr3_nt: TGTGCCAGCAGTTACGATTCTCCAGGCTCAGGCTACACCTTC
cdr3_aa: CASSYDSPGSGYTF

v_call: TRBV19
j_call: TRBJ1-1
clone_size: .
d_call: TRBD1
cdr3_nt: TGTGCCAGTAGTTTCAAACAGGGGTACGGCATTGAAGCTTTCTTT
cdr3_aa: CASSFKQGYGIEAFF

v_call: TRBV7-3
j_call: TRBJ1-1
clone_size: .
d_call: .
cdr3_nt: TGTGCCAGCAGCTTTGCGGGAAACACTGAAGCTTTCTTT
cdr3_aa: CASSFAGNTEAFF

v_call: TRBV5-1
j_call: TRBJ2-3
clone_size: .
d_call: .
cdr3_nt: TGCGCCAGCAGCTTGGACAAAAGCACAGATACGCAGTATTTT
cdr3_aa: CASSLDKSTDTQYF

v_call: TRBV19
j_call: TRBJ1-5
clone_size: .
d_call: .
cdr3_nt: TGTGCCAGTGAGGACAGTCGCTTGGCGCCCCAGCATTTT
cdr3_aa: CASEDSRLAPQHF

v_call: TRBV6-5
j_call: TRBJ2-7
clone_size: .
d_call: .
cdr3_nt: TGTGCCAGCAGCCGCGAGGTGGACTACGAGCAGTACTTC
cdr3_aa: CASSREVDYEQYF

v_call: TRBV2
j_call: TRBJ2-7
clone_size: few
d_call: TRBD1
cdr3_nt: TGTGCCAGCATGAGGGACAGGGGGGTTCACGAGCAGTACTTC
cdr3_aa: CASMRDRGVHEQYF

v_call: TRBV30
j_call: TRBJ1-4
clone_size: .
d_call: .
cdr3_nt: TGTGCCTGGAGTATACAGGGATTTAATGAAAAACTGTTTTTT
cdr3_aa: CAWSIQGFNEKLFF

v_call: TRBV5-6
j_call: TRBJ2-7
clone_size: few
d_call: TRBD2
cdr3_nt: TGTGCCAGCAGCCCAGGGAGGGAGGCGCTCTACGAGCAGTACTTC
cdr3_aa: CASSPGREALYEQYF

v_call: TRBV6-6
j_call: TRBJ2-3
clone_size: few
d_call: .
cdr3_nt: TGTGCCAGCAGTTATGTGTGGGGGAGGGATACGCAGTATTTT
cdr3_aa: CASSYVWGRDTQYF

v_call: TRBV4-3
j_call: TRBJ2-7
clone_size: .
d_call: .
cdr3_nt: TGCGCCAGCAGCCATCACCGGGACTCCGACTACGAGCAGTACTTC
cdr3_aa: CASSHHRDSDYEQYF

v_call: TRBV25-1
j_call: TRBJ2-3
clone_size: .
d_call: .
cdr3_nt: TGTGCCAGCAGTCCAACCTACACAGATACGCAGTATTTT
cdr3_aa: CASSPTYTDTQYF

v_call: TRBV30
j_call: TRBJ2-1
clone_size: .
d_call: TRBD1
cdr3_nt: TGTGCCTGGACCTCTAGGACAGGGCGGTCCTACAATGAGCAGTTCTTC
cdr3_aa: CAWTSRTGRSYNEQFF

v_call: TRBV28
j_call: TRBJ2-5
clone_size: .
d_call: .
cdr3_nt: TGTGCCAGCAGTTCCTCGGGGGGCGGGGAAGAGACCCAGTACTTC
cdr3_aa: CASSSSGGGEETQYF

v_call: TRBV19
j_call: TRBJ1-1
clone_size: few
d_call: .
cdr3_nt: TGTGCCAGTAGTACAGTAACTGAAGCTTTCTTT
cdr3_aa: CASSTVTEAFF

v_call: TRBV28
j_call: TRBJ2-3
clone_size: .
d_call: TRBD2
cdr3_nt: TGTGCCAGCAGTTTTGGACTAGCGGATACTACTAGCACAGATACGCAGTATTTT
cdr3_aa: CASSFGLADTTSTDTQYF

v_call: TRBV7-9
j_call: TRBJ2-7
clone_size: .
d_call: .
cdr3_nt: TGTGCCAGCAGCCCCGGGACTCGAAACGAGCAGTACTTC
cdr3_aa: CASSPGTRNEQYF

v_call: TRBV6-1
j_call: TRBJ2-5
clone_size: .
d_call: .
cdr3_nt: TGTGCCAGCAGTGAGTGGAGTAGAGAGACCCAGTACTTC
cdr3_aa: CASSEWSRETQYF

v_call: TRBV15
j_call: TRBJ2-1
clone_size: .
d_call: TRBD2
cdr3_nt: TGTGCCACCAGCAGCCCCAGCCGGCCGGGACTAGCCCACAATGAGCAGTTCTTC
cdr3_aa: CATSSPSRPGLAHNEQFF

v_call: TRBV30
j_call: TRBJ2-3
clone_size: .
d_call: .
cdr3_nt: TGTGCCTGGAATCATCACGGGGGTGGGAGCACAGATACGCAGTATTTT
cdr3_aa: CAWNHHGGGSTDTQYF

v_call: TRBV7-6
j_call: TRBJ2-5
clone_size: .
d_call: .
cdr3_nt: TGTGCCAGCAGCCCGTACCAAGAGACCCAGTACTTC
cdr3_aa: CASSPYQETQYF

v_call: TRBV4-1
j_call: TRBJ1-1
clone_size: .
d_call: .
cdr3_nt: TGCGCCAGCAGCCAAGATGGTTTAGGTGGACACGCTGAAGCTTTCTTT
cdr3_aa: CASSQDGLGGHAEAFF

v_call: TRBV27
j_call: TRBJ2-2
clone_size: once
d_call: .
cdr3_nt: TGTGCCAGCAGCCGGATAGAGGGCCCAAACACCGGGGAGCTGTTTTTT
cdr3_aa: CASSRIEGPNTGELFF

v_call: TRBV6-5
j_call: TRBJ1-2
clone_size: .
d_call: TRBD1
cdr3_nt: TGTGCCAGCAGCCCGGACAGGATCTATGGCTACACCTTC
cdr3_aa: CASSPDRIYGYTF